These T cell receptor beta chains were read from a single sample in a study of human T cells and chemical hapten exposure. TCRdb passed the RACE reads through MiXCR, listing each CDR3 protein once. The sample comprises 250,000 or so distinct CDR3 sequences, 7.5% to 10% of which are singletons, and around 2.5% rests with the top ten. This specimen was whole blood, taken in connection with sensitization to the hapten diphenylcyclopropenone (DPC). All receptors come from a woman in her thirties or forties with alopecia areata. Some clones in this sample may be carry-over from other donors' samples. Both conserved end residues are part of each CDR3. Fields, in order: D gene, V gene, clone size, J gene, CDR3 DNA, CDR3 protein. D genes are given only for firm matches. Size is omitted from some rows. Given values are once, few, many or a class for expanded clones.

>TRBD2|TRBV6-2/TRBV6-3|few|TRBJ2-2
TGTGCCAGCAGTCTTCGTACCGCCGGGACTAGCGGGAGGGCCTTCGCCGGGGAGCTGTTTTTT
CASSLRTAGTSGRAFAGELFF
>-|TRBV30|few|TRBJ2-7
TGTGCCTGGAGTGCAGGGAATTACGAGCAGTACTTC
CAWSAGNYEQYF
>TRBD1|TRBV4-3|few|TRBJ1-4
TGCGCCAGCAGCCGACAGGGAAGTTCTGAAAAACTGTTTTTT
CASSRQGSSEKLFF
>-|TRBV6-1|-|TRBJ1-2
TGTGCCAGCAGTGAAGGGGCCGAGGGCATCGGCTATGGCTACACCTTC
CASSEGAEGIGYGYTF
>TRBD1|TRBV6-2/TRBV6-3|-|TRBJ1-1
TGTGCCAGCAGAGACCCCCCCGGGACAGGGGGAAGCACTGAAGCTTTCTTT
CASRDPPGTGGSTEAFF
>-|TRBV30|-|TRBJ2-7
TGTGCCTGGAGTGTAAGGGCAGACTACGAGCAGTACTTC
CAWSVRADYEQYF
>TRBD1|TRBV10-3|-|TRBJ2-7
TGTGCCATCAGAAACACGGGACAGGGCCAAGAGCAGTACTTC
CAIRNTGQGQEQYF
>TRBD1|TRBV20-1|-|TRBJ2-3
TGCAGTGTATCGGACAGGACAGATACGCAGTATTTT
CSVSDRTDTQYF
>-|TRBV20-1|many|TRBJ1-2
TGCAGTGCCGGCCGGGACAACTATGGCTACACCTTC
CSAGRDNYGYTF
>-|TRBV2|-|TRBJ2-4
TGTGCCAGCAGTGAACCAACGTCAATCGCTACAGGGACCAAAAACATTCAGTACTTC
CASSEPTSIATGTKNIQYF
>-|TRBV7-9|-|TRBJ1-1
TGTGCCAGCAGCATAGTTGGTTTCACTGAAGCTTTCTTT
CASSIVGFTEAFF
>-|TRBV5-1|-|TRBJ2-3
TGCGCCAGCAGCTTGGCCAGCCTCTCTAGCACAGATACGCAGTATTTT
CASSLASLSSTDTQYF
>-|TRBV7-3|few|TRBJ1-2
TGTGCCAGCAGCTCCTTCCAGGGAGTTGGCTACACCTTC
CASSSFQGVGYTF
>-|TRBV28|many|TRBJ1-1
TGTGCCAGCAGATTCACCTCCCTGCCCAACACTGAAGCTTTCTTT
CASRFTSLPNTEAFF
>-|TRBV6-5|once|TRBJ1-3
TGTGCCAGCAGCGCCGGGACTACTGGAAACACCATATATTTT
CASSAGTTGNTIYF
>-|TRBV12-3/TRBV12-4|few|TRBJ1-1
TGTGCCAGCAGTTTGAGGAAGGGGGACACTGAAGCTTTCTTT
CASSLRKGDTEAFF
>-|TRBV6-6|many|TRBJ1-4
TGTGCCAGCAGGGGCAGGGGAGAAAAACTGTTTTTT
CASRGRGEKLFF
>-|TRBV7-2|many|TRBJ1-4
TGTGCCAGCAGCCCCAGTGGTGCAACTAATGAAAAACTGTTTTTT
CASSPSGATNEKLFF
>-|TRBV10-3|many|TRBJ2-3
TGTGCCATCAGTGAGTCGGGGGCCCAGGCAGATACGCAGTATTTT
CAISESGAQADTQYF
>TRBD2|TRBV14|-|TRBJ2-2
TGTGCCAGCAGCCAACTGTTAGCGGGATCGACCGGGGAGCTGTTTTTT
CASSQLLAGSTGELFF
>-|TRBV5-1|-|TRBJ2-5
TGCGCCAGCAGCTTGAGTGGGCAGCAAGAGACCCAGTACTTC
CASSLSGQQETQYF
>TRBD1|TRBV27|few|TRBJ1-2
TGTGCCAGCAGCGACAGGGGGTCTAACTATGGCTACACCTTC
CASSDRGSNYGYTF
>TRBD1|TRBV30|-|TRBJ2-1
TGTGCCTGGGGAAGGGGACAGATCTACAATGAGCAGTTCTTC
CAWGRGQIYNEQFF
>-|TRBV20-1|few|TRBJ2-3
TGCAGTGCCAAGAGGAGCACAGATACGCAGTATTTT
CSAKRSTDTQYF
>-|TRBV28|-|TRBJ2-7
TGTGCCAGCAGTCCGCAGACAGGTGCCAGGGAGCAGTACTTC
CASSPQTGAREQYF
>-|TRBV4-3|-|TRBJ2-1
TGCGCCAGCAGCCAAGATGGGACCCGGTCCTACAATGAGCAGTTCTTC
CASSQDGTRSYNEQFF
>TRBD1|TRBV6-5|few|TRBJ1-5
TGTGCCAGCAGAAAGACAGGGGGACAATATAGCAATCAGCCCCAGCATTTT
CASRKTGGQYSNQPQHF
>-|TRBV20-1|few|TRBJ1-3
TGCAGTGGAGTCGGATCCTCTGGAAACACCATATATTTT
CSGVGSSGNTIYF
>-|TRBV7-9|few|TRBJ2-3
TGTGCCAGCAGCTTAGTGGGGCGTACGCAGTATTTT
CASSLVGRTQYF
>TRBD2|TRBV7-9|-|TRBJ2-5
TGTGCCAGCAGCGGAGAGGGACTAGCGGTCCAAGAGACCCAGTACTTC
CASSGEGLAVQETQYF
>TRBD1|TRBV11-2|few|TRBJ2-3
TGTGCCAGCAGCCTGACTCCGACAGGGCGAAGCACAGATACGCAGTATTTT
CASSLTPTGRSTDTQYF
>-|TRBV6-2/TRBV6-3|few|TRBJ1-2
TGTGCCAGCACGCAGGGAGGTGGCTACACCTTC
CASTQGGGYTF
>-|TRBV28|many|TRBJ2-5
TGTGCCAGCGGCCTGGTTGCACGGAGTCAAGAGACCCAGTACTTC
CASGLVARSQETQYF
>-|TRBV7-2|-|TRBJ1-4
TGTGCCAGCAGCCGGACAGTCCTTAATGAAAAACTGTTTTTT
CASSRTVLNEKLFF
>-|TRBV7-2|-|TRBJ2-2
TGTGCCAGCAGTTTGGCTGGGTCCACCGGGGAGCTGTTTTTT
CASSLAGSTGELFF
>TRBD1|TRBV12-3/TRBV12-4|few|TRBJ2-5
TGTGCCAGCAGCCGGGACAGGGGGCGGAGTGCCCAGTACTTC
CASSRDRGRSAQYF
>-|TRBV5-6|many|TRBJ2-6
TGTGCCAGCAGCCCAAGGCGGGGAAATGGGGCCAACGTCCTGACTTTC
CASSPRRGNGANVLTF
>-|TRBV5-1|few|TRBJ1-1
TGCGCCAGCAGCTGGGGCCTACGACAGAAGAACACTGAAGCTTTCTTT
CASSWGLRQKNTEAFF
>TRBD2|TRBV6-5|-|TRBJ2-7
TGTGCCAACCGGGGGGAGCTTCTCTCCTACGAGCAGTACTTC
CANRGELLSYEQYF
>TRBD1|TRBV29-1|-|TRBJ2-1
TGCAGCGTTGAAGAGACCAGGGGGCAAATCGATGAGCAGTTCTTC
CSVEETRGQIDEQFF
>-|TRBV10-3|few|TRBJ2-5
TGTGCCATCAGAACAGAAGAGACCCAGTACTTC
CAIRTEETQYF
>TRBD2|TRBV6-2/TRBV6-3|-|TRBJ2-3
TGTGCCAGCAGTTACTCACTGGCGGGAGGGCCTTTGGATACGCAGTATTTT
CASSYSLAGGPLDTQYF
>-|TRBV10-3|few|TRBJ2-7
TGTGCCCTTCGGGAGGGACAGGGAGGAATCTACGAGCAGTACTTC
CALREGQGGIYEQYF
>TRBD1|TRBV29-1|-|TRBJ1-1
TGCAGCGCGGGACAGTACAACACTGAAGCTTTCTTT
CSAGQYNTEAFF
>-|TRBV18|few|TRBJ2-4
TGTGCCAGCTCACCACAGGCAGGGGAAAACATTCAGTACTTC
CASSPQAGENIQYF
>TRBD2|TRBV27|-|TRBJ2-2
TGTGCCAGCAGCACGACTCGCGGGGGACTCACCGGGGAGCTGTTTTTT
CASSTTRGGLTGELFF
>TRBD1|TRBV20-1|few|TRBJ2-7
TGCAGTGCCAGAGGGACAGTAACCTACGAGCAGTACTTC
CSARGTVTYEQYF
>-|TRBV27|-|TRBJ2-7
TGTGCCAGCAGTTTAAGGAGTCCCGTCGTTTTTCCCTACGAGCAGTACTTC
CASSLRSPVVFPYEQYF
>TRBD1|TRBV18|many|TRBJ2-7
TGTGCCAGCTCACCAGACAGGGCCCGCTTCTACGAGCAGTACTTC
CASSPDRARFYEQYF
>-|TRBV25-1|-|TRBJ2-7
TGTGCCAGCAGCCCCAGCGTCTACGAGCAGTACTTC
CASSPSVYEQYF
>TRBD2|TRBV5-1|few|TRBJ2-3
TGCGCCAGCAGCTTAGGGGCTAGCGGGGACACAGATACGCAGTATTTT
CASSLGASGDTDTQYF
>-|TRBV7-2|-|TRBJ2-3
TGTGCCAGCAGCTTAGGACCGCCAGGACTACTTAGCACAGATACGCAGTATTTT
CASSLGPPGLLSTDTQYF
>-|TRBV20-1|-|TRBJ2-7
TGCAGTGCCCAGACACCTTTGGGGGGCGAGCAGTACTTC
CSAQTPLGGEQYF
>-|TRBV4-2|many|TRBJ1-2
TGTGCCAGCAGCCCTGGACAGCACTATGGCTACACCTTC
CASSPGQHYGYTF
>TRBD2|TRBV5-1|many|TRBJ2-1
TGCGCCAGCAGCTTGGTAGCGGGTGACAATGAGCAGTTCTTC
CASSLVAGDNEQFF
>TRBD2|TRBV28|-|TRBJ2-7
TGTGCCAGCAACAGTCCCTGGACTAGCGGCTCCTACGAGCAGTACTTC
CASNSPWTSGSYEQYF